The sequence of this T cell receptor beta chain was determined in a study of control samples from healthy donors and cancer patients. Generated by immunoSEQ multiplex PCR, the TCRdb table keeps only in-frame clones and is missing some. The sample has around 100,000 clones; over 75% are singletons. From germline, CDR1 is KGHSH and CDR2 LQKENI. After removal of 3 bases from V and 2 bases from J, the junction contained 11 bases not matched to a gene. The CDR3 sequence is 20 residues long. The sequenced sample consisted of blood. The clonotype originates from a woman aged 45-60 years in good health. This chain uses TRBV18 with TRBJ2-6, with 12 bases lining up with TRBD2. The DNA for the CDR3 is TGTGCCAGCTCACCCCTAACAACACTAGCGGGAGGTCCTGGGGCCAACGTCCTGACTTTC. Translation gives CASSPLTTLAGGPGANVLTF.